Presented here are 20 T cell receptor beta chains from one specimen sequenced in a study of cytomegalovirus exposure and HLA in healthy donors. Generated by immunoSEQ multiplex PCR, the TCRdb table keeps only in-frame clones and is missing some. The table has under 250,000 clones, around 80% seen once. The specimen was PBMCs. The receptors come from a woman aged 25 to 45 in good health and CMV-seronegative.

In DNA form, the CDR3 reads TGTGCCAGCAGTTTCCGAGACAGGGTGGGGGAGCAGTACTTC. Translation: CASSFRDRVGEQYF. The gene calls are TRBV28 and TRBJ2-7, with 7 bases fitting TRBD1. Germline assignment: CDR1 MDHEN and CDR2 SYDVKM. V was clipped by 3 bases and J by 7 bases; unmatched bases: 9. The CDR3 sequence is 14 residues long. The variable domain in full, completed from reference TRBV28 and TRBJ2-7, reads DVKVTQSSRYLVKRTGEKVFLECVQDMDHENMFWYRQDPGLGLRLIYFSYDVKMKEKGDIPEGYSVSREKKERFSLILESASTNQTSMYLCASSFRDRVGEQYFGPGTRLTVT.

The rearrangement joins TRBV28 to TRBJ1-5, with TRBD1 as a possible D gene (5 bases). Germline loops: CDR1 MDHEN, CDR2 SYDVKM. The CDR3 has 18 residues. With 1 base removed from V and 2 bases from J, the gap between germline ends came to 18 bases. The CDR3 sequence is CASSLSGQGGWGNQPQHF. The CDR3 coding sequence is TGTGCCAGCAGTTTATCCGGGCAGGGAGGTTGGGGCAATCAGCCCCAGCATTTT.

The chain has TRBV14 and TRBJ2-7, with TRBD1 matching 8 bases. V gave up 4 bases and J gave up 3 bases; unmatched junction bases: 8. The germline V gene encodes CDR1 SGHDN and CDR2 FVKESK. This CDR3 has 15 residues. CDR3 in DNA: TGTGCCAGCAGCCTTTTTGGGACAGGCCTCTACGAGCAGTACTTC. Translating gives CASSLFGTGLYEQYF.

This clone was detected only a few times. J is TRBJ1-3 and V is TRBV25-1, with TRBD1 as a possible D gene (5 bases). V was cut by 3 bases and J by 2 bases, with 11 bases left in between. CDR3 length: 15 amino acids. Germline CDR1 and CDR2: MGHDK and SYGVNS. CDR3 in amino acids: CASSDGTTAGNTIYF. In nucleotides, the CDR3 is TGTGCCAGCAGTGACGGGACTACAGCTGGAAACACCATATATTTT.

V is TRBV6-1 and J is TRBJ1-4; no clear D. CDR3 length equals 15 residues. V lost 3 bases to trimming and J lost 3 bases, with 11 bases between them. Germline loops: CDR1 MNHNS, CDR2 SASEGT. The CDR3 bases are TGTGCCAGCAGTGACTTTCGTCCCCCTAATGAAAAACTGTTTTTT. Residues: CASSDFRPPNEKLFF.

The rearrangement joins TRBV19 to TRBJ1-2; 7 bases line up with TRBD1. The CDR3 has 15 residues. With V trimmed by 4 bases and J by 8 bases, 13 bases remained unmatched. Per germline, CDR1 LNHDA and CDR2 SQIVND (reference sequence). The chain's CDR3 is CASSTHSPGGKGYTF. The CDR3 nucleotides read TGTGCCAGTAGTACACACTCGCCAGGGGGTAAGGGCTACACCTTC.

The chain couples TRBV27 to TRBJ2-6; 7 positions agree with TRBD1. J was trimmed by 1 base and V by 7 bases; bases with no gene match: 10. CDR3 length: 17 amino acids. From germline, CDR1 is MNHEY and CDR2 SMNVEV (reference sequence). The CDR3 nucleotides are TGTGCCAGCACCCGGACAGGAGTGGGGTCTGGGGCCAACGTCCTGACTTTC. Residues: CASTRTGVGSGANVLTF.

CDR3 coding DNA: TGTGCCAGCAGGGTAAGACAGGGGAGCGAGCAGTACTTC. It codes for CASRVRQGSEQYF. J is TRBJ2-7 and V is TRBV6-6, with 8 bases matching TRBD1. Per the germline V gene, CDR1 is MNHNY and CDR2 is SVGAGI (reference sequence). The CDR3 sequence is 13 residues long. With 6 bases clipped from V and 6 bases from J, the junction kept 7 bases outside the gene matches.

The CDR3 bases are TGTGCCAGCAGCTTGGAAGGAGCGGGGAGGACCCAGTACTTC. It codes for CASSLEGAGRTQYF. This chain uses TRBV5-4 with TRBJ2-5; 7 bases line up with TRBD2. V dropped 0 bases and J dropped 7; count of bases not matched to a gene: 6. CDR3 length: 14 amino acids. CDR1 and CDR2 from the germline V gene are SGHNT and YYREEE (reference sequence).

The table lists this clone with a few counts. The chain carries TRBV5-1 and TRBJ1-4; maybe TRBD1 (5 bases). Trimming removed 2 bases from V and 8 bases from J, with 13 bases in between. The CDR3 length is 14 residues. Germline-derived CDR1 and CDR2 are SGHRS and YFSETQ. The CDR3 sequence: CASSFDRHNEKLFF. As DNA, the CDR3 is TGCGCCAGCAGCTTCGACAGACATAACGAAAAACTGTTTTTT.

The gene calls are TRBV27 and TRBJ2-2; the match to TRBD2 covers 9 bases. Germline V gene lookup returns CDR1 MNHEY and CDR2 SMNVEV (reference sequence). Losses at the gene ends were 5 bases for V and 6 bases for J; bases not matched to a gene: 7. This CDR3 contains 15 residues. The CDR3 is CASSKAGGGPGELFF. CDR3 nucleotide sequence: TGTGCCAGCAGTAAAGCGGGAGGAGGCCCCGGGGAGCTGTTTTTT.

This clone showed up just once. This sequence joins TRBV7-2 and TRBJ2-7; 8 bases are a match to TRBD1. After removal of 2 bases from V and 2 bases from J, the junction contained 2 bases not matched to a gene. The CDR3 has 14 amino acids. CDR1 SGHTA and CDR2 FQGNSA come from the germline V gene. CDR3 sequence (DNA): TGTGCCAGCAGCTTATACAGGGGGACCTACGAGCAGTACTTC. Translation: CASSLYRGTYEQYF.

The chain combines TRBV5-6 with TRBJ2-4, with TRBD2 matching over 11 bases. Germline V gives CDR1 SGHDT, CDR2 YYEEEE. This CDR3 has 14 residues. V was pared by 4 bases and J by 8 bases, with 5 bases of the junction left unmatched. CDR3 nucleotide sequence: TGTGCCAGCAGCCGCGGGACTAGCGGAGACATTCAGTACTTC. Residues: CASSRGTSGDIQYF.

The chain links TRBV6-5 to TRBJ2-1; D remains ambiguous. Germline V gene data show CDR1 as MNHEY and CDR2 as SVGAGI. The V end lost 0 bases, the J end lost 6 bases, and 6 bases lay between the germline ends. The CDR3 totals 13 residues. CDR3 amino acids: CASSYSGSNEQFF. CDR3 coding DNA: TGTGCCAGCAGTTACTCGGGCAGCAATGAGCAGTTCTTC.

CDR3 loop: CASSWEGQGGREQYF. CDR3 bases: TGCGCCAGCAGCTGGGAGGGACAGGGGGGCCGTGAGCAGTACTTC. The gene calls are TRBV5-1 and TRBJ2-7; 11 bases map to TRBD1. The germline V gene encodes CDR1 SGHRS and CDR2 YFSETQ. Germline trimming cut 3 bases from V and 7 bases from J; bases unmatched to any gene: 9. The CDR3 has 15 amino acids.

The V and J genes are TRBV5-4 and TRBJ2-3; 8 nucleotides agree with TRBD1. The length of the CDR3 is 17 residues. V trimming: 0 bases; J trimming: 5 bases; junction bases outside the gene matches: 11. In germline, CDR1 is SGHNT, CDR2 YYREEE (reference sequence). CDR3 sequence: CASSLGGRQGSVDTQYF. The CDR3 DNA sequence: TGTGCCAGCAGCTTGGGCGGTCGACAGGGGAGCGTAGATACGCAGTATTTT.

The CDR3 DNA follows: TGTGCCAGCAGTTACTCCCGGGGACAGAGTGATGGCTACACCTTC. It codes for CASSYSRGQSDGYTF. V and J are TRBV6-5 and TRBJ1-2, with 7 positions matching TRBD1. V shed 0 bases and J 6 bases; nucleotides not matched to a gene: 7. The CDR3 is made up of 15 amino acids. Germline CDR1 and CDR2: MNHEY and SVGAGI.

In its sample, this clone was seen a few times. J is TRBJ2-7 and V is TRBV7-9; D is perhaps TRBD2 (6 bases). Germline V gene data show CDR1 as SEHNR and CDR2 as FQNEAQ (reference sequence). V dropped 1 base and J dropped 0 bases, with 13 bases sitting between them. This CDR3 region has 16 residues. The CDR3 bases are TGTGCCAGCAGCTTAGTGCCAGCGGGCGCCTCCTACGAGCAGTACTTC. This gives the protein CASSLVPAGASYEQYF.

This chain links TRBV6-5 with TRBJ1-2; the D gene is possibly TRBD1 (6 bases). Trimming took 7 bases from V and 3 from J, leaving 15 bases between them. Looked up from germline, CDR1 is MNHEY and CDR2 is SVGAGI. The CDR3 has 14 residues. The DNA for the CDR3 is TGTGCCAGCAAAACGAGGGGGGGCTACTATGGCTACACCTTC. The encoded protein is CASKTRGGYYGYTF.

The rearrangement uses TRBV28 and TRBJ2-7; 9 bases are shared with TRBD2. Per germline, CDR1 MDHEN and CDR2 SYDVKM. With 3 bases clipped from V and 0 bases from J, the junction kept 12 bases outside the gene matches. The CDR3 consists of 18 residues. CDR3: CASSFSPSAGGFSYEQYF. CDR3 sequence (DNA): TGTGCCAGCAGTTTCTCCCCCTCCGCGGGGGGGTTCTCCTACGAGCAGTACTTC. Full variable domain (outside the CDR3, taken from reference TRBV28 and TRBJ2-7): DVKVTQSSRYLVKRTGEKVFLECVQDMDHENMFWYRQDPGLGLRLIYFSYDVKMKEKGDIPEGYSVSREKKERFSLILESASTNQTSMYLCASSFSPSAGGFSYEQYFGPGTRLTVT.